This T cell receptor (beta chain) was sequenced during a study of T cells in Graves' hyperthyroidism and ophthalmopathy. Overall study: The authors collected peripheral blood at initial diagnosis, before any treatment.

Study-level points and caveats: A model built on 13 V-J features separated ophthalmopathy from stable hyperthyroidism.

The germline CDR1 and CDR2 sequences are LGHNA and YNFKEQ. The CDR3 loop spans 17 amino acids. V lost 1 base and J lost 0, with 13 bases in between. It was RNA transcripts that yielded the amplified TCR beta CDR3 regions. The TCR CDR3 was amplified in a first-round RT-PCR using the HTBI primer set. MiXCR, run by TCRdb on the multiplex PCR reads, gives a single entry per CDR3 protein. The table includes approximately 400,000 distinct CDR3 sequences, about 15% detected once. To note about this clonotype: Antigen unknown.

These patients, aged 18 to 65, had recently diagnosed hyperthyroidism lasting under 2 months. Blood was drawn at first hyperthyroidism diagnosis, before any ophthalmopathy symptoms. Sequencing was performed on blood. The genes are TRBV4-2 and TRBJ2-1; D may be TRBD1 or TRBD2 (6 bases each). The receptor's source is a woman under 30 with Graves' hyperthyroidism that later progressed to Graves' ophthalmopathy. The CDR3 DNA reads as TGTGCCAGCAGCCAAGTGAGGGGGGCCGGCTCCTACAATGAGCAGTTCTTC. This codes for CASSQVRGAGSYNEQFF.